This T cell receptor beta chain was identified during a study of blood T cell repertoires in COVID-19. About the study: Samples came from the United States, Italy and Spain, spanning acute and convalescent COVID-19. T cells, B-cell-depleted T cells, or PBMCs provided the cDNA or gDNA that served as material.

How the authors handled the data: Quantification of nucleated cells was approximated via reference gene primer amplification. TCRdb's copy holds only in-frame clones and misses some; the assay was immunoSEQ multiplex PCR. The V and J calls and the clone size are those of that table, but D and trimming were determined from the DNA. The data contain fewer than 300,000 clones, around 87% of them singletons. Trimming left V 5 bases short and J 6 bases short, with 13 bases between. The CDR3 consists of 14 residues. Germline lookup yields CDR1 SGHTA and CDR2 FQGNSA. The TCR comes from a woman in her fifties or sixties with acute or convalescent COVID-19. The sequencing sample was made of peripheral blood. The genes are TRBV7-2 and TRBJ1-4; D unresolved. CDR3 sequence (DNA): TGTGCCAGCAGCCCGAGAGCGGGGTATGAAAAACTGTTTTTT. It yields the protein CASSPRAGYEKLFF.